A few counts support the clone carrying this T cell receptor (beta chain). The antigen is not known. The sample belongs to a study of T cell repertoires in ileal Crohn's disease. Study results and caveats: High-frequency clones were more common in sorted CD8 than CD4 cells. All patients with clonality above 26.8% had endoscopic recurrence.

Patients were adults with ileal or ileocolonic Crohn's disease needing resection. Germline assignment: CDR1 LNHDA and CDR2 SQIVND (reference sequence). The CDR3 runs to 13 residues. V was clipped by 9 bases and J by 3 bases; unmatched bases: 8. Per sample, 400 to 550 nanograms of biopsy DNA were TCRB immunosequenced. This table comes from immunoSEQ multiplex PCR, and its TCRdb copy is limited to in-frame clones, with some not included. The table records thousands of clones, roughly 76% of them present only once. This clonotype originated in an adult with Crohn's disease. The chain uses TRBV19 and TRBJ2-7; 7 bases fit TRBD1. Specimen: ileal tissue. The CDR3 DNA follows: TGTGCCAGCCGGGACAGTCAAAACTACGAGCAGTACTTC. Translated: CASRDSQNYEQYF.